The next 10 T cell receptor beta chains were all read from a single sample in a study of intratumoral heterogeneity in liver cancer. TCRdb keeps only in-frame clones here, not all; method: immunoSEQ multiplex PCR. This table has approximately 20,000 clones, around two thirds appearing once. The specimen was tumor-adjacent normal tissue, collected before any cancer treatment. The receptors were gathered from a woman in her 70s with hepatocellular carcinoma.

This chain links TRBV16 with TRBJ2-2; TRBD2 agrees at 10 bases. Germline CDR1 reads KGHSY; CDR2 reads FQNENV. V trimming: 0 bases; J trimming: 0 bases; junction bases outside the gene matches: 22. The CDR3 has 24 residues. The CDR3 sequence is CASSQSDGASGRANNKANTGELFF. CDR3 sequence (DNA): TGTGCCAGCAGCCAATCAGACGGGGCTAGCGGGAGAGCTAATAACAAGGCGAACACCGGGGAGCTGTTTTTT.

DNA for the CDR3: TGTGCCAGCAGCCCTAGGACAGGCTATGGCTACACCTTC. It encodes CASSPRTGYGYTF. The chain uses TRBV7-8 and TRBJ1-2; 7 bases align to TRBD1. The CDR3 has 13 residues. Trimming removed 5 bases from V and 4 bases from J; junction bases left unmatched: 4. Per the germline V gene, CDR1 is SGHVS and CDR2 is FQNEAQ.

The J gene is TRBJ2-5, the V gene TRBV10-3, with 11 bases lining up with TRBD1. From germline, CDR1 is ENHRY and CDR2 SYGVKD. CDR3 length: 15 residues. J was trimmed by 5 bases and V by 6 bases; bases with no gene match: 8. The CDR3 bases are TGTGCCATCAGACGGGACAGGGGGAGTGGGGAGACCCAGTACTTC. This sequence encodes CAIRRDRGSGETQYF.

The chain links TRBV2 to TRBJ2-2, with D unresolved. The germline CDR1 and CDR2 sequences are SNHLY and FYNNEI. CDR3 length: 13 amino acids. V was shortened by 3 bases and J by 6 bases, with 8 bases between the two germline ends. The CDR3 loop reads CASSDRSSGELFF. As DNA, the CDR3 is TGTGCCAGCAGTGATCGGTCGTCCGGGGAGCTGTTTTTT.

This chain's CDR3 is CASSDLGGPSNEQFF. For the CDR3, the DNA is TGTGCCAGCAGTGACCTCGGGGGACCCTCCAATGAGCAGTTCTTC. J is TRBJ2-1 and V is TRBV2; weak D call: TRBD2 (6 bases). Germline CDR1 reads SNHLY; CDR2 reads FYNNEI. The CDR3 totals 15 residues. Trimming cost V 3 bases and J 6 bases, with 15 bases left between them. Variable domain in full (rest from reference TRBV2 and TRBJ2-1): EPEVTQTPSHQVTQMGQEVILRCVPISNHLYFYWYRQILGQKVEFLVSFYNNEISEKSEIFDDQFSVERPDGSNFTLKIRSTKLEDSAMYFCASSDLGGPSNEQFFGPGTRLTVL.

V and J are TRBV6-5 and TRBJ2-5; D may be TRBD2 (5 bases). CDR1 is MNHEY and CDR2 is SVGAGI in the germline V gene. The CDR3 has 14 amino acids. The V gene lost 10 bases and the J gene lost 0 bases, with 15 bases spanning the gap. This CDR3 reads CATATRVYQETQYF. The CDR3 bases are TGTGCCACCGCAACGAGGGTTTACCAAGAGACCCAGTACTTC.

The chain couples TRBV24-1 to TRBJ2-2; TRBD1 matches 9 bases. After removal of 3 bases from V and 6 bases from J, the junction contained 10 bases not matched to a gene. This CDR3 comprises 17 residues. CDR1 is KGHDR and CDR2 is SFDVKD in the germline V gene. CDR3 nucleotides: TGTGCCACCAGTGATCCCTGGACAGGGGTTACCGCCGGGGAGCTGTTTTTT. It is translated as CATSDPWTGVTAGELFF.

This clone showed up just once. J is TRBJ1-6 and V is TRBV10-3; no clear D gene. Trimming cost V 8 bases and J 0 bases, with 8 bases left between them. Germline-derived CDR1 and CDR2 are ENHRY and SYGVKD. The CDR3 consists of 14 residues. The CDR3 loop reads CAIGSNSYNSPLHF. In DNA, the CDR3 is TGTGCCATCGGGAGCAACTCCTATAATTCACCCCTCCACTTT.

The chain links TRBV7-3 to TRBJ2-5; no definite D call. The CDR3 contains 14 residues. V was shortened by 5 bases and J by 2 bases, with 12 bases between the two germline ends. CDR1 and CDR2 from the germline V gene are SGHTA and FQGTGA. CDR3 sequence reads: CASSPGPPQETQYF. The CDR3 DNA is TGTGCCAGCAGCCCGGGCCCACCACAAGAGACCCAGTACTTC.

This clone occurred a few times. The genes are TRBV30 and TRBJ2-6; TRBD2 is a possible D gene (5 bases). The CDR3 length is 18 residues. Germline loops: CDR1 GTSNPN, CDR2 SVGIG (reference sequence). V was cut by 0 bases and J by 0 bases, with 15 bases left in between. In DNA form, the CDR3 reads TGTGCCTGGAGTGTCACGGGAAGAAAAAGCTCTGGGGCCAACGTCCTGACTTTC. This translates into CAWSVTGRKSSGANVLTF.